This T cell receptor (beta chain) originates from a study of identical twins. General study findings and limits: Conclusions came from cross-sectional statistical analysis, not from following the same donors. Abundant beta clonotypes from cord blood bore fewer insertions; memory repertoires lacked this pattern.

The V end lost 5 bases, the J end lost 4 bases, and 17 bases lay between the germline ends. This CDR3 is built from 15 residues. Germline-derived CDR1 and CDR2 are DFQATT and SNEGSKA (reference sequence). Template switching (which added a universal primer site) was used, and cDNA carried unique molecular identifiers. TCRdb reprocessed the 5' RACE reads via MiXCR and lists one record per CDR3 protein. Of hundreds of thousands of distinct CDR3 sequences listed, approximately 6% were seen once; the top ten hold approximately 1.6%. In this sample, this clonotype turned up many times. What it binds is not known.

The source is a man aged 18 to 30 in good health. J is TRBJ2-2 and V is TRBV20-1; D is possibly TRBD2 (7 bases). Sample: naive T cells sorted from blood. CDR3 DNA: TGCAGTGCTTCAGGGGAGGGTGCGGGCACCGGGGAGCTGTTTTTT. This encodes CSASGEGAGTGELFF.